Listed here are 20 T cell receptor beta chains from one sample, sequenced in a study of spatial heterogeneity in lung cancer. Time point indicated: sample taken at primary tumor resection. TCRdb reanalysed the 5' RACE reads using MiXCR and keeps one entry per CDR3 protein. Seen here are some 10,000 distinct CDR3 sequences, 6.1% observed once, and the top ten hold roughly 28%. The specimen comprised normal lung tissue next to the tumor, sampled at surgery. The receptors here all came from a male donor with early-stage non-small cell lung cancer.

In this sample, this clonotype turned up many times. The chain recombines TRBV30 with TRBJ1-1, with a tentative D call TRBD1 (6 bases). The CDR3 has 14 residues. The V gene's germline CDR1 is GTSNPN and CDR2 SVGIG (reference sequence). With 5 bases removed from V and 1 base from J, the gap between germline ends came to 14 bases. The CDR3 DNA reads TGTGCCTGGCAGGGACACACCAAGAACACTGAAGCTTTCTTT. Protein: CAWQGHTKNTEAFF.

This clonotype was counted at least ten times. This rearrangement joins TRBV19 to TRBJ2-3; TRBD2 aligns across 8 bases. This CDR3 comprises 14 residues. Per germline, CDR1 LNHDA and CDR2 SQIVND (reference sequence). V dropped 7 bases and J dropped 1; count of bases not matched to a gene: 4. The CDR3 sequence is CASNRGGGTDTQYF. CDR3 nucleotides: TGTGCCAGTAACCGGGGGGGAGGCACAGATACGCAGTATTTT.

This chain uses TRBV5-6 with TRBJ2-3, with 10 positions matching TRBD2. CDR3 length: 18 amino acids. The germline CDR1 and CDR2 sequences are SGHDT and YYEEEE. J lost 4 bases, V lost 0 bases, and 11 bases had no gene match. CDR3 nucleotides: TGTGCCAGCAGCTTGGCCGGACTAGCGGAGGCTGTCTCAGATACGCAGTATTTT. Translation gives CASSLAGLAEAVSDTQYF.

This clonotype was recorded many times. The rearrangement joins TRBV2 to TRBJ2-7; 10 positions agree with TRBD1. The junction had 7 bases not matched to a gene; V was cut back by 7 bases and J by 7 bases. This CDR3 has 13 residues. The V gene's germline CDR1 is SNHLY and CDR2 FYNNEI. CDR3 nucleotide sequence: TGTGCCAGCACCTCGGACAGGGGGGGTGAGCAGTACTTC. Translated, it gives CASTSDRGGEQYF.

This clonotype came up a few times. The rearrangement uses TRBV29-1 and TRBJ2-4, with TRBD2 matching over 10 bases. The CDR3 is 16 residues long. Germline lookup yields CDR1 SQVTM and CDR2 ANQGSEA. Unmatched junction bases numbered 10, after V lost 0 bases and J lost 8 bases. The CDR3 region has the DNA TGCAGCGTTGAAGATTCCCTAGCGGGAGAGATGGACATTCAGTACTTC. Amino acids: CSVEDSLAGEMDIQYF. Filled out from reference TRBV29-1 and TRBJ2-4, the complete variable domain reads SAVISQKPSRDICQRGTSLTIQCQVDSQVTMMFWYRQQPGQSLTLIATANQGSEATYESGFVIDKFPISRPNLTFSTLTVSNMSPEDSSIYLCSVEDSLAGEMDIQYFGAGTRLSVL.

This clonotype came up many times. This rearrangement joins TRBV29-1 to TRBJ2-4, with unresolved D. Germline V gene lookup returns CDR1 SQVTM and CDR2 ANQGSEA. Deletions cut 3 bases from V and 6 bases from J, with 9 bases between. There are 12 residues in the CDR3. The CDR3 here is CSVEVQTNIQYF. The CDR3, as DNA: TGCAGCGTTGAGGTACAGACAAACATTCAGTACTTC.

The J gene is TRBJ2-5, the V gene TRBV14, with a possible D match to TRBD2 (5 bases). The CDR3 totals 13 residues. Trimming stripped 1 base from V and 5 bases from J, with 8 bases between. The germline gives CDR1 SGHDN, CDR2 FVKESK. Written as DNA, the CDR3 is TGTGCCAGCAGCCAAGGGACGGGGGAGACCCAGTACTTC. Its protein product is CASSQGTGETQYF.

This clonotype was counted between two and nine times. The V and J genes are TRBV18 and TRBJ2-2; D gene unclear. V was shortened by 4 bases and J by 2 bases, with 8 bases between the two germline ends. Germline V gene lookup returns CDR1 KGHSH and CDR2 LQKENI. CDR3 length: 14 residues. In nucleotides, the CDR3 is TGTGCCAGCTCACAGGAGTTCAACACCGGGGAGCTGTTTTTT. Encoded protein: CASSQEFNTGELFF.

This clonotype was seen repeatedly, ten times or more. The gene calls are TRBV11-2 and TRBJ1-6; D ambiguous. CDR3 size: 16 residues. Looked up from germline, CDR1 is SGHAT and CDR2 is FQNNGV. V lost 5 bases to trimming and J lost 7 bases, with 18 bases between them. CDR3 nucleotide sequence: TGTGCCAGCAGCCCCCTGACGGTGCCCAGAAATTCACCCCTCCACTTT. It encodes CASSPLTVPRNSPLHF.

This clonotype came up many times. The chain combines TRBV13 with TRBJ1-2, with 10 bases lining up with TRBD1. The CDR3 loop spans 16 amino acids. The V and J ends lost 2 bases and 3 bases, in that order; junction bases with no gene match: 6. CDR1 and CDR2 (germline): PRHDT, FYEKMQ (reference sequence). This CDR3 reads CASSLSRTGGYYGYTF. The DNA of the CDR3 is TGTGCCAGCAGCTTATCCCGGACAGGGGGTTACTATGGCTACACCTTC.

This clonotype was observed many times. The chain links TRBV18 to TRBJ2-2; possible D gene TRBD2, 5 bases. The germline CDR1 and CDR2 sequences are KGHSH and LQKENI. CDR3 length: 14 residues. V was shortened by 0 bases and J by 6 bases, with 8 bases between the two germline ends. The CDR3 loop is CASSPPVRAGELFF. The CDR3 DNA reads TGTGCCAGCTCACCACCGGTGAGGGCCGGGGAGCTGTTTTTT.

This clonotype was seen many times. The V and J genes are TRBV5-5 and TRBJ2-1; 7 bases map to TRBD2. The ends lost 6 bases at V and 8 bases at J; junction bases unmatched: 8. Germline lookup yields CDR1 SGHKS and CDR2 YYEKEE (reference sequence). The CDR3 is 13 residues long. CDR3 residues: CASTPGGGDEQFF. DNA for the CDR3: TGTGCCAGCACCCCTGGGGGAGGGGATGAGCAGTTCTTC.

Within the sample, this clonotype is large (0.1 to 1%). The chain carries TRBV6-5 and TRBJ1-2, with D hard to call. Germline CDR1 and CDR2: MNHEY and SVGAGI. The CDR3 spans 13 residues. Trimming took 1 base from V and 4 from J, leaving 7 bases between them. The DNA of the CDR3 is TGTGCCAGCAGTTACTACGGACTCTATGGCTACACCTTC. Amino acid sequence: CASSYYGLYGYTF.

The chain is built from TRBV2 and TRBJ2-7, with 10 bases identical to TRBD2. J was trimmed by 5 bases and V by 8 bases; bases with no gene match: 9. Germline loops: CDR1 SNHLY, CDR2 FYNNEI. The CDR3 runs 14 residues. CDR3 loop: CASLLLAGVDEQYF. In DNA, the CDR3 is TGTGCCAGCCTACTTCTAGCGGGAGTCGACGAGCAGTACTTC.

In this sample, this clonotype turned up many times. The chain joins TRBV28 to TRBJ1-2; 9 bases line up with TRBD1. This CDR3 comprises 15 residues. The ends lost 3 bases at V and 2 bases at J; junction bases unmatched: 4. CDR1 and CDR2 (germline): MDHEN, SYDVKM. The CDR3 DNA sequence: TGTGCCAGCAGTTTGGACAGGGGAACCAACTATGGCTACACCTTC. This sequence encodes CASSLDRGTNYGYTF.

This clonotype was found many times. The V and J genes are TRBV7-2 and TRBJ2-7; D may be TRBD1 or TRBD2 (5 bases each). The CDR3 extends over 14 amino acids. V was clipped by 5 bases and J by 4 bases, with 15 bases between them. The germline gives CDR1 SGHTA, CDR2 FQGNSA. In DNA form, the CDR3 reads TGTGCCAGCAGCCCTCTGGGGGACCCATACGAGCAGTACTTC. Its protein is CASSPLGDPYEQYF.

There are many counts of this clonotype. This rearrangement joins TRBV7-2 to TRBJ2-5; D remains unclear. CDR3 length equals 15 residues. CDR1 is SGHTA and CDR2 is FQGNSA in the germline V gene. Trimming removed 1 base from V and 1 base from J, with 10 bases in between. The CDR3 loop reads CASSLEYRAQETQYF. The CDR3, as DNA: TGTGCCAGCAGCTTAGAATACAGAGCCCAAGAGACCCAGTACTTC.

This clonotype is large. V usage is TRBV6-1 and J usage is TRBJ2-6, with D unclear. From germline, CDR1 is MNHNS and CDR2 SASEGT. The CDR3 is 17 residues long. Between the trimmed V and J ends, which lost 4 bases and 0 bases, there was a span of 13 bases. The CDR3 sequence is CASSVRVTSSGANVLTF. In DNA form, the CDR3 reads TGTGCCAGCAGTGTCCGGGTTACCAGCTCTGGGGCCAACGTCCTGACTTTC.

This clonotype was observed a single time. The CDR3 nucleotides read TGTGCCACCAGCAGAGAGCGCACCCAAGAGACCCAGTACTTC. This encodes CATSRERTQETQYF. The gene calls are TRBV15 and TRBJ2-5, with D uncertain. Trimming cost V 0 bases and J 1 base, with 6 bases left between them. The V gene's germline CDR1 is LNHNV and CDR2 YYDKDF (reference sequence). The CDR3 extends over 14 amino acids.

In this sample, this clonotype turned up many times. This rearrangement joins TRBV5-1 to TRBJ1-1, with 8 bases matching TRBD1. CDR3 length: 13 amino acids. Trimming took 4 bases from V and 6 from J; bases not matched to a gene: 5. Germline V gene sequence: CDR1 SGHRS, CDR2 YFSETQ. The CDR3 is CASSVDRVAEAFF. Written as DNA, the CDR3 is TGCGCCAGCAGCGTGGACAGGGTCGCTGAAGCTTTCTTT.